Detailed here is one T cell receptor (beta chain). Reverse transcription of about 0.5 to 1 ug RNA used random hexamers. TCRdb reanalysed the immunoSEQ multiplex PCR reads using MiXCR and keeps one entry per CDR3 protein. Of about 94,000 distinct CDR3 sequences listed, just under 95% are singletons. CDR1 is SGHTA and CDR2 is FQGNSA in the germline V gene. The CDR3 runs to 14 residues. V was cut by 5 bases and J by 4 bases, with 9 bases left in between. The sample is drawn from a study of CD8 T cells in Susac syndrome. The sequenced material came from CD4+ T cells from PBMCs. The TCR sequence derives from a human donor with Susac syndrome. This sequence joins TRBV7-2 and TRBJ1-6, with D perhaps matching TRBD1 (5 bases). CDR3 sequence (DNA): TGTGCCAGCAGCCTCGGGGCGTATAATTCACCCCTCCACTTT. This translates into CASSLGAYNSPLHF.